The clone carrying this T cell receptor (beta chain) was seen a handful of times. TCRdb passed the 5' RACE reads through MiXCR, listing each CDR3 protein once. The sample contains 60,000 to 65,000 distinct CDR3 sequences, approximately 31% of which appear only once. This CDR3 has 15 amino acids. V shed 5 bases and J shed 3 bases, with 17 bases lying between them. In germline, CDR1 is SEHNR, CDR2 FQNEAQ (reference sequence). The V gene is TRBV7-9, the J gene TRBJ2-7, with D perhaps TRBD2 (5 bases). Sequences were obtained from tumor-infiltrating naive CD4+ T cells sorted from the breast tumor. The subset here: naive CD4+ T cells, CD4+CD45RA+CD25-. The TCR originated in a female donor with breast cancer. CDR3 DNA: TGTGCCAGCAGCCCTAGGGAGTTACGCGGCTACGAGCAGTACTTC. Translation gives CASSPRELRGYEQYF.